This T cell receptor beta chain came from a study of regulatory T cells in long-lasting Graves disease. This clonotype was picked up many times. The time point was: newly diagnosed GD, antithyroid drugs for less than 3 months. PBMC-extracted RNA yielded the TCR library. Building the TCR beta libraries relied on iRepertoire HTBI primers, and CDR3 regions underwent Arm-PCR. TCRdb re-called the multiplex PCR reads through MiXCR, storing one row per CDR3 protein. The sample holds 350,000 to 550,000 distinct CDR3 sequences; under 15% are singletons and the top ten take 16%. The length of the CDR3 is 16 residues. Trimming took off 5 bases at V and 3 bases at J, with 20 bases between the two ends. CDR1 is MNHNS and CDR2 is SASEGT in the germline V gene. The same specimen was also included in a second study, on T cells in Graves' hyperthyroidism and ophthalmopathy.

Material: peripheral blood mononuclear cells (PBMCs), obtained at new diagnosis, from a patient treated with antithyroid drugs. The rearrangement uses TRBV6-1 and TRBJ2-7; D perhaps matches TRBD1 (7 bases). The clonotype comes from a woman aged 25 to 45 with Graves disease. The CDR3 is CASSTYGGQRNYEQYF. As DNA, the CDR3 is TGTGCCAGCAGTACCTACGGGGGACAGAGGAACTACGAGCAGTACTTC.